Included here is one TCR beta chain sequence, with context. Sequenced by immunoSEQ multiplex PCR; TCRdb stores in-frame clones only, minus some. The repertoire holds around 99,000 clones, with 85% to 95% as singletons. The ends were cut back, 3 bases at V and 5 bases at J, with 14 bases in the middle. CDR3 length: 14 residues. The germline CDR1 and CDR2 sequences are SEHNR and FQNEAQ (reference sequence). The data are from a study of T cell changes during pregnancy in multiple sclerosis. The receptor's source is a female donor with multiple sclerosis, enrolled in a pregnancy study. J is TRBJ2-7 and V is TRBV7-9; D perhaps matches TRBD1 (5 bases). The starting material was peripheral blood, obtained in the first trimester of pregnancy. The CDR3 reads CASSFGHRTDEQYF. CDR3 coding DNA: TGTGCCAGCAGCTTTGGGCACAGGACGGACGAGCAGTACTTC.